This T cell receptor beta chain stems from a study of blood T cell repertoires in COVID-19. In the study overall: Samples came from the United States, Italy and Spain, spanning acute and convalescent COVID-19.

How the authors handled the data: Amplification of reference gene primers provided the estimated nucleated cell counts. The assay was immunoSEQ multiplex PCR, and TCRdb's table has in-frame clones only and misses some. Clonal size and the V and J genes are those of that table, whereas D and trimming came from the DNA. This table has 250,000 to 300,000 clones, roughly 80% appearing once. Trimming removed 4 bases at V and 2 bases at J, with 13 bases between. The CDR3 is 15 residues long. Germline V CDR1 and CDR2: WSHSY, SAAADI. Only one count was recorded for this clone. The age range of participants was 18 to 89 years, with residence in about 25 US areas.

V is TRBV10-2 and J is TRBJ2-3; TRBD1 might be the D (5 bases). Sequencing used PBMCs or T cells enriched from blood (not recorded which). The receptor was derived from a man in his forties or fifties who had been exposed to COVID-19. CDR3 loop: CASSAQETTTDTQYF. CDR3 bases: TGCGCCAGCAGTGCACAGGAGACGACCACAGATACGCAGTATTTT.